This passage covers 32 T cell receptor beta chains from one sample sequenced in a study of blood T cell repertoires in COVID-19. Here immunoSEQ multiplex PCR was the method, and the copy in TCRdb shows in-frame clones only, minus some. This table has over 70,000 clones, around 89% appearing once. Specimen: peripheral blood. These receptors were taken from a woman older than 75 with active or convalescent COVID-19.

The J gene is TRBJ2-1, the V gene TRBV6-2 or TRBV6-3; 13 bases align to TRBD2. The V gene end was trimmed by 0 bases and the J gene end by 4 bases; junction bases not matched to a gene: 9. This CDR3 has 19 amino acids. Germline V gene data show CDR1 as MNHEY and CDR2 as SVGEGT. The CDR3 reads CASSYSTLAGGPSYNEQFF. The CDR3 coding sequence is TGTGCCAGCAGTTACTCGACACTAGCGGGAGGGCCGAGTTACAATGAGCAGTTCTTC.

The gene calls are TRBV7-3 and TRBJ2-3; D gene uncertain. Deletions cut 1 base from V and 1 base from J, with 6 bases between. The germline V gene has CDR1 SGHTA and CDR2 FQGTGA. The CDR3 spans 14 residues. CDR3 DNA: TGTGCCAGCAGCTTAAGCCCAGGCACAGATACGCAGTATTTT. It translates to CASSLSPGTDTQYF.

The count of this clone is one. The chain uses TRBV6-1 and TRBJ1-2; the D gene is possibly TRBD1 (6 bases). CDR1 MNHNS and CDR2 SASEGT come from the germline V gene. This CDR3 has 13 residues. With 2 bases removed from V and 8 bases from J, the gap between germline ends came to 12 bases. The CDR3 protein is CASSEPGTLGYTF. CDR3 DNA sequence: TGTGCCAGCAGTGAACCAGGGACACTCGGCTACACCTTC.

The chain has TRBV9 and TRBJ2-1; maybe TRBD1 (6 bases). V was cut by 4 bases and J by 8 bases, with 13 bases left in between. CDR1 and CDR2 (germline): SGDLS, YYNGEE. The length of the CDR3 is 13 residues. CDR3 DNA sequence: TGTGCCAGCAGCCCTACAGGGTGGTATGAGCAGTTCTTC. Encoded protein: CASSPTGWYEQFF.

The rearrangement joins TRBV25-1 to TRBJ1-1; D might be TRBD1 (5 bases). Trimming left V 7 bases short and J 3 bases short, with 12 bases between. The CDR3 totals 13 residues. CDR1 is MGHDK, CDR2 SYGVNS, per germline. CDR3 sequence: CASTGGGYTEAFF. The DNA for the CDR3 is TGTGCCAGCACCGGGGGGGGATACACTGAAGCTTTCTTT.

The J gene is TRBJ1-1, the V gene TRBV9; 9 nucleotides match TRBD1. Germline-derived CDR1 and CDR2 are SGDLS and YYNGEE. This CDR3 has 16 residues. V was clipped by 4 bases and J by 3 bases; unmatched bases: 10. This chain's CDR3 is CASSPLGTGMDTEAFF. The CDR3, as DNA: TGTGCCAGCAGCCCCTTGGGGACAGGGATGGACACTGAAGCTTTCTTT.

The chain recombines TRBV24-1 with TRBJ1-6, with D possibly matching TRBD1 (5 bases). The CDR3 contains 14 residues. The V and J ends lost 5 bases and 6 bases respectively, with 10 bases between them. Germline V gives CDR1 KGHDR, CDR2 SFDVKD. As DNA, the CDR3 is TGTGCCACCAGTGCAGGGCCTGGTAATTCACCCCTCCACTTT. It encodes CATSAGPGNSPLHF.

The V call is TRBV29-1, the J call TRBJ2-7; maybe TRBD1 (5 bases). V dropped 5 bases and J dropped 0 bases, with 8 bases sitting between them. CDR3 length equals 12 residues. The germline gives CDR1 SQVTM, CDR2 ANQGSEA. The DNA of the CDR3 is TGCAGCGTTCGGACACTCTCCTACGAGCAGTACTTC. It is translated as CSVRTLSYEQYF.

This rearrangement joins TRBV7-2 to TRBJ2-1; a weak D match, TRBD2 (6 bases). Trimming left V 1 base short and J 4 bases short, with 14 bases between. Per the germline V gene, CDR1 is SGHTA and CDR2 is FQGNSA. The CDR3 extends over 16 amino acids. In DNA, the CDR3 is TGTGCCAGCAGCTTAGTTTCCGGAGGGAGGTACAATGAGCAGTTCTTC. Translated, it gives CASSLVSGGRYNEQFF.

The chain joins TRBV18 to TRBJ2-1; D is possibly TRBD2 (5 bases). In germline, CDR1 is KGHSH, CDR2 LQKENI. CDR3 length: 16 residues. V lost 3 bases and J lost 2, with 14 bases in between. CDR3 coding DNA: TGTGCCAGCTCACCGGTAAGCGGTCAAGCCTACAATGAGCAGTTCTTC. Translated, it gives CASSPVSGQAYNEQFF.

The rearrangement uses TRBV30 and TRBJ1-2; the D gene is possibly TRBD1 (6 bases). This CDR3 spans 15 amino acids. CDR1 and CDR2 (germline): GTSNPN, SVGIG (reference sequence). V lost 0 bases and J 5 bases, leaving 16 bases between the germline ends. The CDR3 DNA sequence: TGTGCCTGGAGTGTACGAGGGACACGGGGATATGGCTACACCTTC. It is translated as CAWSVRGTRGYGYTF.

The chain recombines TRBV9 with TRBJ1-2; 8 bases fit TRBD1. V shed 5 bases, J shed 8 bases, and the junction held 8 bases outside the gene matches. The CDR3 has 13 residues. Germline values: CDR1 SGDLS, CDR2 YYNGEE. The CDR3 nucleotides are TGTGCCAGCAGTAGAGGACAGGGCGGGGGCTACACCTTC. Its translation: CASSRGQGGGYTF.

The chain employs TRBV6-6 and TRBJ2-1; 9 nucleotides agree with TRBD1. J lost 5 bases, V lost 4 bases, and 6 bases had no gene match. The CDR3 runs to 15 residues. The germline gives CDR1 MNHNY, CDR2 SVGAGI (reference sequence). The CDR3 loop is CASSSRGTGNNEQFF. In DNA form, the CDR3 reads TGTGCCAGCAGTTCGCGGGGGACAGGGAACAATGAGCAGTTCTTC.

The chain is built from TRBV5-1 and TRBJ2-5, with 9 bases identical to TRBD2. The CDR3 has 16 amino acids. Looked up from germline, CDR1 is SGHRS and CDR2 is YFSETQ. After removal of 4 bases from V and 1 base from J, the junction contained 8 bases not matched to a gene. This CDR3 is CASSRGGGRVQETQYF. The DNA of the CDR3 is TGCGCCAGCAGCCGAGGGGGCGGGAGGGTCCAAGAGACCCAGTACTTC.

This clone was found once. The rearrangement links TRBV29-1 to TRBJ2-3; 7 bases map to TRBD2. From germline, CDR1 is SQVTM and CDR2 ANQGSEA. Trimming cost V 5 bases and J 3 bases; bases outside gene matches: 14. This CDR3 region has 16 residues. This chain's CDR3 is CSVPPPRRGITDTQYF. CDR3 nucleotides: TGCAGCGTTCCACCCCCCCGGCGGGGGATAACAGATACGCAGTATTTT.

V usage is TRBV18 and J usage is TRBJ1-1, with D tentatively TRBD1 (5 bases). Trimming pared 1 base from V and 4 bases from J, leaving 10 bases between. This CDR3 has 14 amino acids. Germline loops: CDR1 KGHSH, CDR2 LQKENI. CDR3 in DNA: TGTGCCAGCTCACCACTGGGGGGGACCACTGAAGCTTTCTTT. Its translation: CASSPLGGTTEAFF.

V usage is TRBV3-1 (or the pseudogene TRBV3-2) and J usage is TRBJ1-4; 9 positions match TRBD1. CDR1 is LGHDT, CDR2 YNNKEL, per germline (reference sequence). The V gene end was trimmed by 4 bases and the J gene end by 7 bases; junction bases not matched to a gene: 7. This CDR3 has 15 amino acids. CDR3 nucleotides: TGTGCCAGCAGCCTGATGACAGGGGGTTTTGAAAAACTGTTTTTT. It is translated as CASSLMTGGFEKLFF.

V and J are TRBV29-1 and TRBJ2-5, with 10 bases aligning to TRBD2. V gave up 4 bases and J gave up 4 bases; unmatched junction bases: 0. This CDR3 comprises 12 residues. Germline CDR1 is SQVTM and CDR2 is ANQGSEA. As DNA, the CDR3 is TGCAGCGTTGTAGCGGGAGGAGAGACCCAGTACTTC. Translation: CSVVAGGETQYF. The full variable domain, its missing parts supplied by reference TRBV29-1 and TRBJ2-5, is SAVISQKPSRDICQRGTSLTIQCQVDSQVTMMFWYRQQPGQSLTLIATANQGSEATYESGFVIDKFPISRPNLTFSTLTVSNMSPEDSSIYLCSVVAGGETQYFGPGTRLLVL.

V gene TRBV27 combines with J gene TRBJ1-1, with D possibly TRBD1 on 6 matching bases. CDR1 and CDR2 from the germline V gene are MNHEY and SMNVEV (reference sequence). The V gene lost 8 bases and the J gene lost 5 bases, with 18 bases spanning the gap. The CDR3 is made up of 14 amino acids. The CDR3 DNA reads TGTGCCAGCGGACATACAGGGCGGAGGACTGAAGCTTTCTTT. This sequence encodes CASGHTGRRTEAFF.

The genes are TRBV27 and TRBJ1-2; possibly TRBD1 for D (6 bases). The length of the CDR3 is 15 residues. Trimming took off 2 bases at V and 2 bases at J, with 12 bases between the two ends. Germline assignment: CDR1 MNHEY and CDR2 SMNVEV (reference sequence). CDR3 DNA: TGTGCCAGCAGTTTAAGAGGCAGGGGCAACTATGGCTACACCTTC. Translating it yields CASSLRGRGNYGYTF.

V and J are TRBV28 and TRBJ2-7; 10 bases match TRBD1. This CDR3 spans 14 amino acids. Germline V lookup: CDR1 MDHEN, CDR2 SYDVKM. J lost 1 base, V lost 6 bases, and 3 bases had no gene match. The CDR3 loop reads CASRGTGASYEQYF. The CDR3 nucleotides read TGTGCCAGCAGGGGGACAGGGGCGTCCTACGAGCAGTACTTC.

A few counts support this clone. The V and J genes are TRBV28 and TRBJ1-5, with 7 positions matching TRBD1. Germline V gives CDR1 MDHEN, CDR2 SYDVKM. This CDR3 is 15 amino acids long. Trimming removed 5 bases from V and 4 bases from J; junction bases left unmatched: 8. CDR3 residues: CASSRGQARNQPQHF. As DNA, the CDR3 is TGTGCCAGCAGTCGCGGACAGGCCAGAAATCAGCCCCAGCATTTT. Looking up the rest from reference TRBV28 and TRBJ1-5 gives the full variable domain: DVKVTQSSRYLVKRTGEKVFLECVQDMDHENMFWYRQDPGLGLRLIYFSYDVKMKEKGDIPEGYSVSREKKERFSLILESASTNQTSMYLCASSRGQARNQPQHFGDGTRLSIL.

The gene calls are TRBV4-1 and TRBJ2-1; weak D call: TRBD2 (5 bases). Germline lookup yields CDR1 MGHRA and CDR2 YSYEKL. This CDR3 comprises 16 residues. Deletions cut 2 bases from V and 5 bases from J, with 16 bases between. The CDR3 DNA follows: TGCGCCAGCAGCCAACAGCGGTCCGACCCGAACAATGAGCAGTTCTTC. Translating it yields CASSQQRSDPNNEQFF.

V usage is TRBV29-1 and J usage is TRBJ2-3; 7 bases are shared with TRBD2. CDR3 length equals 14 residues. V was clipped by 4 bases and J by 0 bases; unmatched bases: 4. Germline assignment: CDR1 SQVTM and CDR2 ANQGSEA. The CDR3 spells CSVGASGSTDTQYF. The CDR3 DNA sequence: TGCAGCGTTGGAGCTAGCGGTAGCACAGATACGCAGTATTTT.

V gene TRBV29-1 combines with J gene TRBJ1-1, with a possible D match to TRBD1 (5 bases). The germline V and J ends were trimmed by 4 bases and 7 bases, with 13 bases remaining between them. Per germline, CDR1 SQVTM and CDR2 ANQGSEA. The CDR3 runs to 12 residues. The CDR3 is CSVAPRRGEAFF. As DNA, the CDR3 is TGCAGCGTTGCCCCCAGGAGGGGTGAAGCTTTCTTT.

CDR3 coding DNA: TGTGCCAGCAGTGCCCCATCTAACTATGGCTACACCTTC. Its protein product is CASSAPSNYGYTF. The chain joins TRBV25-1 to TRBJ1-2; D gene uncertain. Between the trimmed V and J ends, which lost 4 bases and 0 bases, there was a span of 6 bases. The CDR3 spans 13 residues. From germline, CDR1 is MGHDK and CDR2 SYGVNS.

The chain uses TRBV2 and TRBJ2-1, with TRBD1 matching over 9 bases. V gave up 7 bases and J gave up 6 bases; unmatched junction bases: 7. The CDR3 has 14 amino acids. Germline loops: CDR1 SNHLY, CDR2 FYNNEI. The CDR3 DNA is TGTGCCAGCAACGACAGGGGGACTTTCAATGAGCAGTTCTTC. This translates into CASNDRGTFNEQFF.

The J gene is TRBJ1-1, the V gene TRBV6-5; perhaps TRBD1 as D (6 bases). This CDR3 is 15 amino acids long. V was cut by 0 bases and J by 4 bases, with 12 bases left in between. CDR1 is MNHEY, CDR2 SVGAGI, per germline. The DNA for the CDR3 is TGTGCCAGCAGTTACTCAGTGGGGGCGGTCACTGAAGCTTTCTTT. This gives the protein CASSYSVGAVTEAFF.

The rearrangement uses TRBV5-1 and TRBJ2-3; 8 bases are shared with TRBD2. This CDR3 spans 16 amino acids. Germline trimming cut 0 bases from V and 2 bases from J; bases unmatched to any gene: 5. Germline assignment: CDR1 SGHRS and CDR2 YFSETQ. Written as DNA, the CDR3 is TGCGCCAGCAGCTTGGTCGGTAGCGGGAACACAGATACGCAGTATTTT. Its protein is CASSLVGSGNTDTQYF.

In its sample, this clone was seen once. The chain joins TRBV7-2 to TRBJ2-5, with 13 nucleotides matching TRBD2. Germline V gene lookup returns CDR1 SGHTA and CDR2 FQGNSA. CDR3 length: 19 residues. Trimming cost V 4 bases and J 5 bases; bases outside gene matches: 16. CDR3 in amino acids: CASSSQPGGLAGVSETQYF. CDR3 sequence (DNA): TGTGCCAGCAGCTCCCAACCGGGCGGACTAGCGGGAGTTTCGGAGACCCAGTACTTC.

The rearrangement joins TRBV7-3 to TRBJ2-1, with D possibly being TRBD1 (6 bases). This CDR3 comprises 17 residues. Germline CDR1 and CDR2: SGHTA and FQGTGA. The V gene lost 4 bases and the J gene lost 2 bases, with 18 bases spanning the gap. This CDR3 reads CASSSLYRDGAYNEQFF. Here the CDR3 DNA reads TGTGCCAGCAGCTCACTCTACAGGGATGGGGCCTACAATGAGCAGTTCTTC.

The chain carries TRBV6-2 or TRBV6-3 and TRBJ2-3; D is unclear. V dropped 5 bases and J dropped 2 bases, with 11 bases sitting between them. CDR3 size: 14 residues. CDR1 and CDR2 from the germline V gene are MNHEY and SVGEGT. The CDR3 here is CASSRGGDTDTQYF. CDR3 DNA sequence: TGTGCCAGCAGTCGCGGCGGCGACACAGATACGCAGTATTTT.